Listed below are T cell receptor beta chains from one sample, sequenced in a study of human T cells and chemical hapten exposure. A single record per CDR3 protein comes from TCRdb applying MiXCR to the RACE reads. The data contain tens of thousands of distinct CDR3 sequences, about 32% of them singletons. This specimen was whole blood, taken in connection with sensitization to the hapten diphenylcyclopropenone (DPC). The receptors derive from a man aged 35 to 55 with alopecia areata. Some clones in this sample may be carry-over from other donors' samples. The CDR3 runs from the conserved cysteine through the conserved F or W. The D gene is left open where the match is weak. Where a row states a size, it is once, few, many or the class of an expanded clone; other rows omit it.

size	length	J	V	D	CDR3	DNA
NA	16	TRBJ2-1	TRBV12-3/TRBV12-4	TRBD2	CASSFRGTSGRVEQFF	TGTGCCAGCAGTTTTAGGGGTACTAGCGGGAGGGTGGAGCAGTTCTTC
few	12	TRBJ2-1	TRBV12-3/TRBV12-4	NA	CASSIDHNEQFF	TGTGCCAGCAGCATCGATCATAATGAGCAGTTCTTC
NA	15	TRBJ1-5	TRBV7-2	NA	CASSYGQGPNQPQHF	TGTGCCAGCAGCTATGGTCAGGGGCCCAATCAGCCCCAGCATTTT
NA	15	TRBJ2-7	TRBV28	TRBD2	CASSPTSGSYYEQYF	TGTGCCAGCAGTCCGACTAGCGGGAGTTACTACGAGCAGTACTTC
few	16	TRBJ2-2	TRBV11-2	NA	CASSLVTSLWAGELFF	TGTGCCAGCAGCTTAGTCACTAGCTTGTGGGCCGGGGAGCTGTTTTTT
few	15	TRBJ2-3	TRBV28	TRBD1	CASSLEGQGTDTQYF	TGTGCCAGCAGTTTAGAGGGACAGGGAACAGATACGCAGTATTTT
NA	14	TRBJ1-3	TRBV12-3/TRBV12-4	NA	CASSLGGTGNTIYF	TGTGCCAGCAGTTTAGGGGGTACTGGAAACACCATATATTTT
NA	13	TRBJ2-1	TRBV7-8	TRBD2	CASSLASGTMEFF	TGTGCCAGCAGCTTAGCCTCCGGGACTATGGAGTTCTTC
NA	16	TRBJ2-1	TRBV20-1	TRBD1	CSARVLDRSSYNEQFF	TGCAGTGCTAGAGTGCTGGACAGGAGCTCCTACAATGAGCAGTTCTTC
NA	13	TRBJ2-7	TRBV18	NA	CASSETLGYEQYF	TGTGCCAGCTCCGAGACGCTGGGATACGAGCAGTACTTC